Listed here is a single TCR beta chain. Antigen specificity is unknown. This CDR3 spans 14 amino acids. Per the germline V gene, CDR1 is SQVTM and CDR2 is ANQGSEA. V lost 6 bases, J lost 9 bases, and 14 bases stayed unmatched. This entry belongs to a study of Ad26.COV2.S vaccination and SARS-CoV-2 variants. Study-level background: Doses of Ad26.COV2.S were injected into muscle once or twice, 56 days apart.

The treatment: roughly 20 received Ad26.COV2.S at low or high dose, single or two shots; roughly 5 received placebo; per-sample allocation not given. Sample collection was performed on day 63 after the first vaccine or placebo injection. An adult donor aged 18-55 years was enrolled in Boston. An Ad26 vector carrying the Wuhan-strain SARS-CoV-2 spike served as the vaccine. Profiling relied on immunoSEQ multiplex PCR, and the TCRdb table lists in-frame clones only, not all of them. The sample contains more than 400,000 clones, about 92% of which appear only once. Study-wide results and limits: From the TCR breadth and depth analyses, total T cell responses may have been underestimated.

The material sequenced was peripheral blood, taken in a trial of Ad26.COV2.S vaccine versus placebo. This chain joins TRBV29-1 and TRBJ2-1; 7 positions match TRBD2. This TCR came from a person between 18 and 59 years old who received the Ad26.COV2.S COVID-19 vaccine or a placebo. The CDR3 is CSVGLVGGPSEQFF. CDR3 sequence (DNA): TGCAGCGTCGGACTAGTGGGAGGGCCTAGTGAGCAGTTCTTC.